This T cell receptor beta chain was captured in a study of T-cell memory formation after mild COVID-19. Study-wide points: The study found contracting CD4+ clones mainly in CM and EM and contracting CD8+ clones in EMRA. Second-wave clones peaking on day 37 lacked confirmed SARS-CoV-2 specificity.

This clonotype has ten or more counts. Its target is not known. MiXCR was run by TCRdb on the 5' RACE reads, yielding one entry per CDR3 protein. The sample shows around 110,000 distinct CDR3 sequences, around 14% of them seen only once. The CDR3 runs to 16 residues. Germline CDR1 reads MNHEY; CDR2 reads SMNVEV (reference sequence). V dropped 5 bases and J dropped 5 bases, with 18 bases sitting between them. The TCR originated in a man aged 18 to 35 who had mild COVID-19 (a few samples of this study predate the infection). Cell type and time point are not known. The genes are TRBV27 and TRBJ1-4, with a weak D call TRBD1 (5 bases). The sample was PBMCs or a T cell subset sorted from them (not recorded which). The CDR3 coding sequence is TGTGCCAGCAGTACCGAACCGGGACGACTAAATGAAAAACTGTTTTTT. It translates to CASSTEPGRLNEKLFF.